The present T cell receptor (beta chain) was sequenced within a study of T cells in localized non-small cell lung cancer. To note about this clone: Its antigen remains unknown.

Study conclusions and caveats: Across samples, adjacent lung featured a median roughly 60 of the top 100 tumor clones. Tumor trailed uninvolved adjacent lung in T cell clonality, which peaked there. A higher density of T cells in blood coincided with extended overall survival. Sequencing covered just one tumor region, so heterogeneity cannot be ruled out.

The table came from immunoSEQ multiplex PCR; TCRdb's copy has only in-frame clones and leaves some out. The data hold 60,000 to 75,000 clones, with roughly 79% observed a single time. There are 14 residues in the CDR3. Trimming left V 8 bases short and J 0 bases short, with 13 bases between. CDR1 is LGHNT, CDR2 FRNRAP, per germline. Specimen: PBMCs, collected before any cancer treatment. The clonotype was recovered from a man between 40 and 70 years old with stage II lung adenocarcinoma. The rearrangement links TRBV12-5 to TRBJ1-1; D ambiguous. CDR3 amino acids: CASQIDGVNTEAFF. Written as DNA, the CDR3 is TGTGCTAGTCAAATAGACGGTGTGAACACTGAAGCTTTCTTT.